This T cell receptor beta chain was profiled in a study of cytomegalovirus exposure and HLA in healthy donors. For the study at large: An earlier analysis found under 130 million unique TCR beta sequences from 150 million to 200 million T cells. General study findings and limits: Association of a missense DCLRE1C variant with TCR beta V- and J-gene trimming was reported in a later analysis.

PCR involved 60 Vbeta and 13 Jbeta primers. As processed by the authors: In a later analysis, around 87 million unique TCR beta chains included roughly 11 million shared by two or more donors. The protocol was immunoSEQ multiplex PCR, while the TCRdb copy is restricted to in-frame clones and leaves out a portion. The V and J calls and clone size were taken over from that table, and D and trimming were inferred from the DNA. The sample has about 180,000 clones, over 75% seen once. Unrecorded immune exposures were likely, despite nominal health at sampling. This CDR3 is 14 amino acids long. Trimming took 0 bases from V and 6 from J; bases not matched to a gene: 2. Germline CDR1 is LNHNV and CDR2 is YYDKDF (reference sequence). A note on this clone: As yet, its antigen is unknown.

The sequence was obtained from a woman in her 50s in good health and CMV-seronegative. The gene calls are TRBV15 and TRBJ1-2, with 9 nucleotides matching TRBD1. The sequencing input was PBMCs. CDR3 in amino acids: CATSRDRTGDGYTF. CDR3 bases: TGTGCCACCAGCAGAGATAGGACAGGGGATGGCTACACCTTC.